This is a list of T cell receptor beta chains from one sample in a study of PD-L1 blockade in urothelial cancer. Measured with immunoSEQ multiplex PCR; TCRdb has only the in-frame clones, and not every one. The sample yields about 43,000 clones, roughly 80% seen once. The source was PBMCs, collected around atezolizumab (anti-PD-L1) treatment. These receptors came from a man between 60 and 75 years old with urothelial cancer. Both conserved end residues are part of each CDR3. A D gene is named only where the DNA matches it firmly. The size of a clone is reported for some rows only, either as once, few or many, or as a class for expanded clones.

len	abundance	d_gene	v_gene	j_gene	CDR3nt	CDR3aa
14	.	.	TRBV2	TRBJ1-6	TGTGCCAGCAGTGGGGCGGGGGGGGCCTTTCCCCTCCACTTT	CASSGAGGAFPLHF
20	.	TRBD1	TRBV5-1	TRBJ2-6	TGCGCCAGCAGCCCCAGCGACGCCGGGACAGGGCTATCCGGGGCCAACGTCCTGACTTTC	CASSPSDAGTGLSGANVLTF
15	once	TRBD1	TRBV30	TRBJ1-2	TGTGCCTGGAGTTCCTCAGGGGGAGCCCAGGATGGCTACACCTTC	CAWSSSGGAQDGYTF
13	.	.	TRBV10-2	TRBJ2-1	TGCGCCAGCAGGGTCGGGGGTATAGGTGAGCAGTTCTTC	CASRVGGIGEQFF
14	.	TRBD2	TRBV9	TRBJ2-3	TGTGCCAGCACGAGCGGGGGCCTAACAGATACGCAGTATTTT	CASTSGGLTDTQYF
14	.	TRBD1	TRBV6-5	TRBJ2-7	TGTGCCAGCAGGGAGGACAGGGGGCTGTACGAGCAGTACTTC	CASREDRGLYEQYF
15	.	.	TRBV13	TRBJ1-1	TGTGCCAGCAGCGCCCCGGCCTCGCGGTATGGTGTAGCTTTCTTT	CASSAPASRYGVAFF
14	.	.	TRBV27	TRBJ1-2	TGTGCCAGCAGTGAACAGATTCATAACTATGGCTACACCTTC	CASSEQIHNYGYTF
15	.	TRBD1	TRBV7-8	TRBJ1-4	TGTGCCAGCAGCTTGGAGGGACAGGGGAATGAAAAACTGTTTTTT	CASSLEGQGNEKLFF
14	once	TRBD1	TRBV19	TRBJ2-3	TGTGCCGTAAGGGGGACAGGCCGCACAGATACGCAGTATTTT	CAVRGTGRTDTQYF
16	.	.	TRBV6-6	TRBJ2-5	TGTGCCAGCAGTATGCCCGGGACTTCTGGGGGAGAGACCCAGTACTTC	CASSMPGTSGGETQYF